Listed below are T cell receptor beta chains from one sample, sequenced in a study of cytomegalovirus exposure and HLA in healthy donors. Sequencing was performed with immunoSEQ multiplex PCR; in TCRdb, only in-frame clones are kept and a portion is missing. Found here are under 170,000 clones, 79% of them singletons; the top ten hold 6.3%. The sequenced sample consisted of PBMCs. The origin of the receptors is a man aged 50 to 59 in good health and CMV-seropositive. Both conserved end residues are part of each CDR3. The D gene is left open where the match is weak. Clone sizes are given selectively: once, few, many, or a class where the clone is expanded.

V: TRBV2
J: TRBJ2-7
size: NA
D: TRBD2
CDR3: CASRGTSGSYEQYF
DNA: TGTGCCAGCAGAGGGACTAGCGGCTCCTACGAGCAGTACTTC

V: TRBV27
J: TRBJ1-5
size: few
D: TRBD1
CDR3: CASSSKKTGKYQPQHF
DNA: TGTGCCAGCAGTTCAAAAAAGACAGGGAAGTATCAGCCCCAGCATTTT

V: TRBV7-2
J: TRBJ2-3
size: NA
D: TRBD2
CDR3: CASSPRSGSTDTQYF
DNA: TGTGCCAGCAGTCCCCGTAGCGGGTCCACAGATACGCAGTATTTT

V: TRBV9
J: TRBJ2-1
size: NA
D: TRBD1
CDR3: CASTGQGANNEQFF
DNA: TGTGCCAGCACCGGACAGGGGGCTAACAATGAGCAGTTCTTC

V: TRBV6-1
J: TRBJ2-5
size: NA
D: TRBD1
CDR3: CASREQGVRLETQYF
DNA: TGTGCCAGCAGGGAACAGGGGGTGCGTTTGGAGACCCAGTACTTC

V: TRBV5-4
J: TRBJ1-2
size: once
D: NA
CDR3: CASSAQGTHYGYTF
DNA: TGTGCCAGCAGCGCACAGGGAACTCACTATGGCTACACCTTC

V: TRBV11-1
J: TRBJ1-3
size: NA
D: NA
CDR3: CASRPRVSGNTIYF
DNA: TGTGCCAGCAGACCGAGGGTCTCTGGAAACACCATATATTTT

V: TRBV2
J: TRBJ2-7
size: NA
D: TRBD1
CDR3: CASHTGGFSYEQYF
DNA: TGTGCCAGCCATACAGGGGGCTTCTCCTACGAGCAGTACTTC

V: TRBV28
J: TRBJ1-6
size: NA
D: TRBD1
CDR3: CASSPLGVGTGNSPLHF
DNA: TGTGCCAGCAGCCCGTTAGGTGTAGGGACAGGAAATTCACCCCTCCACTTT

V: TRBV5-4
J: TRBJ2-3
size: NA
D: TRBD1
CDR3: CASSATGGRTDTQYF
DNA: TGTGCCAGCAGCGCCACAGGGGGCCGCACAGATACGCAGTATTTT

V: TRBV6-1
J: TRBJ2-3
size: NA
D: NA
CDR3: CASSHTSETDTQYF
DNA: TGTGCCAGCAGTCACACCAGCGAGACAGATACGCAGTATTTT

V: TRBV28
J: TRBJ2-7
size: NA
D: NA
CDR3: CASSSSSYEQYF
DNA: TGTGCCAGCAGTTCCAGCTCCTACGAGCAGTACTTC

V: TRBV7-9
J: TRBJ2-5
size: NA
D: TRBD2
CDR3: CASSLAREDLETQYF
DNA: TGTGCCAGCAGCTTAGCGCGGGAGGACCTAGAGACCCAGTACTTC

V: TRBV11-2
J: TRBJ2-1
size: NA
D: TRBD2
CDR3: CASSFRGLAGNEQFF
DNA: TGTGCCAGCAGCTTTCGGGGACTAGCGGGCAATGAGCAGTTCTTC

V: TRBV7-9
J: TRBJ2-7
size: NA
D: TRBD2
CDR3: CASSLRAGVYEQYF
DNA: TGTGCCAGCAGCTTAAGAGCGGGAGTCTACGAGCAGTACTTC

V: TRBV5-1
J: TRBJ2-1
size: once
D: TRBD2
CDR3: CASSFTSGTYNEQFF
DNA: TGCGCCAGCAGCTTTACTAGCGGAACCTACAATGAGCAGTTCTTC

V: TRBV2
J: TRBJ1-6
size: NA
D: TRBD1
CDR3: CASNKGADSPLHF
DNA: TGTGCCAGCAATAAGGGGGCCGATTCACCCCTCCACTTT

V: TRBV6-5
J: TRBJ2-1
size: NA
D: NA
CDR3: CASSYGGSVTGYRQFF
DNA: TGTGCCAGCAGTTACGGAGGCAGCGTAACCGGGTATCGGCAGTTCTTC

V: TRBV6-5
J: TRBJ2-7
size: NA
D: TRBD1
CDR3: CASSLTGDYEQYF
DNA: TGTGCCAGCAGTTTAACAGGGGATTACGAGCAGTACTTC

V: TRBV5-4
J: TRBJ2-3
size: NA
D: TRBD2
CDR3: CASSLSYGRDTDTQYF
DNA: TGTGCCAGCAGCTTGTCCTACGGGAGGGACACAGATACGCAGTATTTT

V: TRBV5-6
J: TRBJ1-1
size: NA
D: NA
CDR3: CASSLTGGTEAHRAFF
DNA: TGTGCCAGCAGCTTGACCGGCGGGACGGAAGCCCACCGAGCTTTCTTT

V: TRBV5-1
J: TRBJ2-5
size: NA
D: NA
CDR3: CASSLVGWQRQETQYF
DNA: TGCGCCAGCAGCTTGGTGGGATGGCAGCGGCAAGAGACCCAGTACTTC

V: TRBV7-9
J: TRBJ2-7
size: NA
D: NA
CDR3: CASSLERAGYGEQYF
DNA: TGTGCCAGCAGCTTAGAAAGGGCGGGGTACGGCGAGCAGTACTTC

V: TRBV5-1
J: TRBJ1-3
size: NA
D: NA
CDR3: CASSFGTGNTIYF
DNA: TGCGCCAGCAGCTTTGGCACTGGAAACACCATATATTTT

V: TRBV23-1
J: TRBJ1-5
size: NA
D: NA
CDR3: CASSQTDRRDQPQHF
DNA: TGCGCCAGCAGTCAAACAGACAGACGGGATCAGCCCCAGCATTTT

V: TRBV30
J: TRBJ2-3
size: NA
D: NA
CDR3: CAWSAWESTDTQYF
DNA: TGTGCCTGGAGCGCCTGGGAGTCTACAGATACGCAGTATTTT

V: TRBV27
J: TRBJ2-1
size: NA
D: NA
CDR3: CASSPAPTGEQFF
DNA: TGTGCCAGCAGTCCCGCCCCGACTGGGGAGCAGTTCTTC

V: TRBV29-1
J: TRBJ2-1
size: NA
D: TRBD2
CDR3: CSVATYRTSGRSSYNEQFF
DNA: TGCAGCGTCGCTACCTATCGGACTAGCGGGCGGAGCTCCTACAATGAGCAGTTCTTC

V: TRBV5-6
J: TRBJ1-1
size: few
D: NA
CDR3: CASSRARQNVMNTEAFF
DNA: TGTGCCAGCAGCCGAGCTCGACAGAACGTCATGAACACTGAAGCTTTCTTT

V: TRBV29-1
J: TRBJ1-2
size: NA
D: NA
CDR3: CSVDGSADDFYGYTF
DNA: TGCAGCGTTGACGGTTCGGCAGACGACTTCTATGGCTACACCTTC

V: TRBV19
J: TRBJ2-1
size: NA
D: NA
CDR3: CASSILIPGYTYNEQFF
DNA: TGTGCCAGTAGTATATTAATCCCCGGGTATACCTACAATGAGCAGTTCTTC

V: TRBV27
J: TRBJ2-5
size: few
D: TRBD2
CDR3: CASSARTSSQETQYF
DNA: TGTGCCAGCAGTGCCCGGACTAGTAGCCAAGAGACCCAGTACTTC

V: TRBV7-9
J: TRBJ1-4
size: NA
D: NA
CDR3: CASSLAGVEKLFF
DNA: TGTGCCAGCAGCTTAGCCGGTGTTGAAAAACTGTTTTTT

V: TRBV6-1
J: TRBJ1-2
size: NA
D: NA
CDR3: CASRAGGTLYGYTF
DNA: TGTGCCAGCAGGGCCGGCGGCACCCTCTATGGCTACACCTTC

V: TRBV19
J: TRBJ1-1
size: NA
D: NA
CDR3: CASTAIQGLGTEAFF
DNA: TGTGCCAGTACTGCAATTCAGGGGCTGGGAACTGAAGCTTTCTTT

V: TRBV29-1
J: TRBJ2-2
size: NA
D: NA
CDR3: CSAQGSGELFF
DNA: TGCAGCGCACAGGGATCCGGGGAGCTGTTTTTT

V: TRBV19
J: TRBJ1-4
size: NA
D: NA
CDR3: CASKSQSATNEKLFF
DNA: TGTGCCAGTAAGTCACAGTCCGCAACTAATGAAAAACTGTTTTTT

V: TRBV7-2
J: TRBJ1-3
size: NA
D: NA
CDR3: CASSRDRLSGNTIYF
DNA: TGTGCCAGCAGCCGTGACAGGCTCTCTGGAAACACCATATATTTT

V: TRBV28
J: TRBJ1-2
size: NA
D: TRBD1
CDR3: CASIAPVGQTYGYTF
DNA: TGTGCCAGCATCGCGCCTGTGGGACAGACCTATGGCTACACCTTC

V: TRBV27
J: TRBJ2-7
size: NA
D: TRBD2
CDR3: CASSTWASGIAHEQYF
DNA: TGTGCCAGCAGTACGTGGGCTAGCGGGATAGCCCACGAGCAGTACTTC

V: TRBV27
J: TRBJ2-3
size: NA
D: TRBD2
CDR3: CASSLSPNLGLAAYTDTQYF
DNA: TGTGCCAGCAGTTTATCCCCAAATTTGGGACTAGCGGCCTACACAGATACGCAGTATTTT

V: TRBV6-5
J: TRBJ1-4
size: NA
D: TRBD1
CDR3: CASSDIGTANSFF
DNA: TGTGCCAGCAGTGACATCGGGACAGCAAACTCGTTTTTT

V: TRBV27
J: TRBJ2-7
size: NA
D: TRBD2
CDR3: CASSFGREGRGEQYF
DNA: TGTGCCAGCAGTTTTGGGCGGGAGGGCCGGGGGGAGCAGTACTTC

V: TRBV27
J: TRBJ2-3
size: NA
D: TRBD1
CDR3: CASSLSDRGHTQYF
DNA: TGTGCCAGCAGTTTATCGGACAGGGGACATACGCAGTATTTT

V: TRBV13
J: TRBJ2-1
size: NA
D: TRBD2
CDR3: CASALADNEQFF
DNA: TGTGCCAGCGCCCTAGCGGACAATGAGCAGTTCTTC

V: TRBV28
J: TRBJ2-7
size: NA
D: NA
CDR3: CASSFGSSYEQYF
DNA: TGTGCCAGCAGTTTCGGGAGCTCCTACGAGCAGTACTTC

V: TRBV5-4
J: TRBJ1-6
size: few
D: TRBD1
CDR3: CASSLTGASSYNSPLHF
DNA: TGTGCCAGCAGCTTAACAGGGGCGAGCTCCTATAATTCACCCCTCCACTTT

V: TRBV4-2
J: TRBJ1-2
size: NA
D: NA
CDR3: CASSPIAEDYGYTF
DNA: TGTGCCAGCAGCCCGATCGCTGAGGACTATGGCTACACCTTC

V: TRBV30
J: TRBJ1-4
size: few
D: NA
CDR3: CAWSFVGATNEKLFF
DNA: TGTGCCTGGAGTTTCGTGGGGGCCACTAATGAAAAACTGTTTTTT

V: TRBV7-8
J: TRBJ2-1
size: NA
D: TRBD2
CDR3: CASSRLADNEQFF
DNA: TGTGCCAGCAGCCGACTAGCGGACAATGAGCAGTTCTTC

V: TRBV27
J: TRBJ1-2
size: NA
D: TRBD1
CDR3: CASSRTGTFHGYTF
DNA: TGTGCCAGCAGTCGGACAGGGACTTTCCATGGCTACACCTTC

V: TRBV6-5
J: TRBJ2-5
size: NA
D: TRBD2
CDR3: CASSHRGEGTQYF
DNA: TGTGCCAGCAGTCACAGAGGGGAGGGGACCCAGTACTTC